Listed below are T cell receptor beta chains from one sample, sequenced in a study of blood T cell repertoires in COVID-19. This table comes from immunoSEQ multiplex PCR, and its TCRdb copy is limited to in-frame clones, with some not included. In the table there are some 170,000 clones, around 80% of which are singletons. Sequences were obtained from PBMCs or T cells enriched from blood (not recorded which). These receptors came from a man aged 45 to 65 who had recovered from COVID-19. The CDR3 runs from the conserved cysteine through the conserved F or W. The D gene is left open where the match is weak.

NA	TRBJ1-2	TRBV6-5	CASRSSGYDGYTF
NA	TRBJ1-1	TRBV18	CASSPIAGLGTEAFF
TRBD1	TRBJ1-1	TRBV9	CASSVALKGGLGTEAFF
TRBD1	TRBJ1-5	TRBV28	CASSLTGGRNQPQHF
NA	TRBJ1-6	TRBV7-9	CASSLAGVQGSPLHF
NA	TRBJ1-1	TRBV7-8	CASSLVGWAEAFF
TRBD2	TRBJ2-5	TRBV7-9	CASSLEGLAGPQYF
TRBD1	TRBJ1-1	TRBV5-1	CASSLDTTGGGTEAFF
NA	TRBJ1-3	TRBV10-1	CASSNGPGGGNTIYF
NA	TRBJ1-2	TRBV6-6	CASSPSEDYGYTF
NA	TRBJ1-6	TRBV2	CASRGTGINSPLHF
NA	TRBJ1-1	TRBV18	CASSPLERGTEAFF
TRBD1	TRBJ1-1	TRBV6-2/TRBV6-3	CASSYYRQGDTEAFF
TRBD1	TRBJ2-7	TRBV19	CASSPAGQGIYEQYF
TRBD1	TRBJ1-6	TRBV15	CATSRDRVGSPLHF
NA	TRBJ2-6	TRBV21-1	CASSPKVGTGGWSGANVLTF
TRBD1	TRBJ1-1	TRBV11-1	CASSLIGTGAGTEAFF
NA	TRBJ1-2	TRBV7-8	CASSLVSGMNYGYTF
NA	TRBJ2-7	TRBV11-1	CASSLVGQSQYF
NA	TRBJ1-1	TRBV3-1/TRBV3-2	CASTSEPTEAFF
TRBD1	TRBJ2-5	TRBV10-3	CAINSGGQGSLETQYF
NA	TRBJ2-5	TRBV5-4	CASSLAGGAQETQYF
NA	TRBJ1-6	TRBV6-5	CASRPGVRSPLHF
TRBD2	TRBJ2-1	TRBV7-8	CASSSRLAGEYNEQFF
NA	TRBJ1-1	TRBV21-1	CASSNDSRNTEAFF
TRBD1	TRBJ2-7	TRBV10-2	CASSESQGAGLYEQYF
NA	TRBJ2-7	TRBV13	CASSLSQGFELYF
NA	TRBJ1-1	TRBV5-1	CASSLTGTEAFF
NA	TRBJ1-3	TRBV3-1/TRBV3-2	CASSQATKGSGNTIYF
NA	TRBJ2-2	TRBV6-5	CASSPPGFTGELFF
NA	TRBJ1-5	TRBV30	CAWSPNGNQPQHF
NA	TRBJ2-5	TRBV5-1	CASSLAAGRETQYF
NA	TRBJ1-2	TRBV24-1	CATSDYSTNYGYTF
NA	TRBJ2-7	TRBV18	CASSPRGYYEQYF
NA	TRBJ1-5	TRBV27	CASSFAGSQPQHF
TRBD1	TRBJ1-2	TRBV5-1	CASSLGQGAFLSYGYTF
NA	TRBJ1-4	TRBV19	CASSIIRFANEKLFF
NA	TRBJ1-3	TRBV10-2	CASSELSGGPGNTIYF
TRBD1	TRBJ2-7	TRBV7-2	CASSLPRQGQRAYEQYF
TRBD1	TRBJ1-1	TRBV18	CASSPDRVDTEAFF
NA	TRBJ1-6	TRBV28	CASRRGHEGSPLHF
NA	TRBJ1-2	TRBV9	CASSGILRSYTF
NA	TRBJ1-3	TRBV19	CASSIDLGALSGNTIYF
TRBD2	TRBJ2-5	TRBV6-1	CASSEGGGQWETQYF
NA	TRBJ1-5	TRBV6-5	CASSRTEYQPQHF
TRBD1	TRBJ1-2	TRBV30	CAWTRPQGYGYTF
TRBD1	TRBJ1-5	TRBV28	CAPPPGQGAKKGNQPQHF
TRBD2	TRBJ2-7	TRBV28	CASSRPGLAGDEQYF
NA	TRBJ2-4	TRBV6-2/TRBV6-3	CASSSSNIQYF
NA	TRBJ2-3	TRBV18	CASSPTITDTQYF
NA	TRBJ1-1	TRBV28	CASSSRVTEAFF
TRBD2	TRBJ2-1	TRBV3-1/TRBV3-2	CASSLQKGSGRENEQFF